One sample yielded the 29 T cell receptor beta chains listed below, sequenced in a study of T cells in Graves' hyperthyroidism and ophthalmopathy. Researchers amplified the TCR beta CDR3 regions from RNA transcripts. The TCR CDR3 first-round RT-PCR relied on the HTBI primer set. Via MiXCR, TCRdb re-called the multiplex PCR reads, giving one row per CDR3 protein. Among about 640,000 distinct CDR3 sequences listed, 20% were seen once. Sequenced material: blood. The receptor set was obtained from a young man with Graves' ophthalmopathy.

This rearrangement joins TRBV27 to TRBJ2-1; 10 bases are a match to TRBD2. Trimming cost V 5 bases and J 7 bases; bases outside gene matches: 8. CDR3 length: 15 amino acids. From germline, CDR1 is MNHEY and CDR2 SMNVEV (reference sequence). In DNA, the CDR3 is TGTGCCAGCAGTATCCTAGCGGGAGTTCATAATGAGCAGTTCTTC. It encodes CASSILAGVHNEQFF.

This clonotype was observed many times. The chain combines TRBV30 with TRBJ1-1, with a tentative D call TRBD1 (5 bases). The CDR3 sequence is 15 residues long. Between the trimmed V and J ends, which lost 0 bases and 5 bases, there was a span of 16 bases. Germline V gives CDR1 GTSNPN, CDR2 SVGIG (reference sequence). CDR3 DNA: TGTGCCTGGAGTGTACGAAGGGGCGCAGCGACTGAAGCTTTCTTT. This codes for CAWSVRRGAATEAFF.

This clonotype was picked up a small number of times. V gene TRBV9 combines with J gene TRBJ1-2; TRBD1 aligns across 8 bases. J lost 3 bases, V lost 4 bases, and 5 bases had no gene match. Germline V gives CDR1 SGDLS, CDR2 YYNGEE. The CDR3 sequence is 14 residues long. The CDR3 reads CASSPGGQDYGYTF. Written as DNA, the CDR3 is TGTGCCAGCAGCCCCGGGGGACAGGACTATGGCTACACCTTC. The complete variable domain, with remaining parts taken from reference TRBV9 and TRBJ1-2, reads DSGVTQTPKHLITATGQRVTLRCSPRSGDLSVYWYQQSLDQGLQFLIQYYNGEERAKGNILERFSAQQFPDLHSELNLSSLELGDSALYFCASSPGGQDYGYTFGSGTRLTVV.

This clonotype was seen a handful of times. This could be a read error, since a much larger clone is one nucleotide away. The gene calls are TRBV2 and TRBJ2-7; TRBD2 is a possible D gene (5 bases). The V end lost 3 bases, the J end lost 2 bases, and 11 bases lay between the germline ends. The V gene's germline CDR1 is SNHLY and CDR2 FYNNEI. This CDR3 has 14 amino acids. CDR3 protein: CASSDGERAYEQYF. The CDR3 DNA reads TGTGCCAGCAGTGACGGCGAGAGGGCCTACGAGCAGTACTTC.

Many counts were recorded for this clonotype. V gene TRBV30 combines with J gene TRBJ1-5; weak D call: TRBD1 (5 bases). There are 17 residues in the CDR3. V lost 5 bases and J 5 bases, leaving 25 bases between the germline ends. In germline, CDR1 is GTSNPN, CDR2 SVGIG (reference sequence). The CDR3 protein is CAWPRRGENSADQPQHF. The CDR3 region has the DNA TGTGCCTGGCCACGGAGGGGCGAGAATTCCGCAGATCAGCCCCAGCATTTT.

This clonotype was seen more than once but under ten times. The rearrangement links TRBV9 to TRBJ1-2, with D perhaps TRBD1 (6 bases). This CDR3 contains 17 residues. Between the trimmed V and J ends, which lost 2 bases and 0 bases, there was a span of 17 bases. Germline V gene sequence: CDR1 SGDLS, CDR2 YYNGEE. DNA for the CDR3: TGTGCCAGCAGCGTTGGGAAGGGGGGCCGAGCTAACTATGGCTACACCTTC. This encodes CASSVGKGGRANYGYTF.

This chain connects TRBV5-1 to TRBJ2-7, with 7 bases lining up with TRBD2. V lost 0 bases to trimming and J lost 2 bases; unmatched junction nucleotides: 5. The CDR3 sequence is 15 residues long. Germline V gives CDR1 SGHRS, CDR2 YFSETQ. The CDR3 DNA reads TGCGCCAGCAGCTTGGTTAGCGGGCAAGCCTACGAGCAGTACTTC. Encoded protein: CASSLVSGQAYEQYF.

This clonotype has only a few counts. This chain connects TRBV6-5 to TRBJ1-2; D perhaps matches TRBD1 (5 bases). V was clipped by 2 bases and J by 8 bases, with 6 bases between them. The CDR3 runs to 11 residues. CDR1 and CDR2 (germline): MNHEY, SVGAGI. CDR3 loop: CASSYGGGYTF. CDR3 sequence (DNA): TGTGCCAGCAGTTACGGGGGAGGCTACACCTTC.

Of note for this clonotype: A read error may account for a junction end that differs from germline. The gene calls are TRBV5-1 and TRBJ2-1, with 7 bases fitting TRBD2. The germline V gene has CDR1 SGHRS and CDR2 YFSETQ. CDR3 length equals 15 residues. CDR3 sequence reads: CASSLWREPYNEQFF. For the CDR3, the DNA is TGTGCCAGCAGCTTATGGCGGGAGCCCTACAATGAGCAGTTCTTC.

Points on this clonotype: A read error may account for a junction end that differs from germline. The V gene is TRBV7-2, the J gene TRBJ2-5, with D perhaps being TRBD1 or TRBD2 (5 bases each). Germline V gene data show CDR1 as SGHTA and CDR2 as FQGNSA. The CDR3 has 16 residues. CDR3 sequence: CVSSFREGTLGGSQYF. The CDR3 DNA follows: TGTGTCAGCAGCTTCCGAGAGGGGACCTTGGGTGGGTCCCAGTACTTC.

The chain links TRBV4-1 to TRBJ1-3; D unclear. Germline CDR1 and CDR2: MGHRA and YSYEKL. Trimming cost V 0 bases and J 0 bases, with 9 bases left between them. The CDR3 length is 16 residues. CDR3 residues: CASSQDPEFSGNTIYF. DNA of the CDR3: TGCGCCAGCAGCCAAGATCCGGAATTCTCTGGAAACACCATATATTTT.

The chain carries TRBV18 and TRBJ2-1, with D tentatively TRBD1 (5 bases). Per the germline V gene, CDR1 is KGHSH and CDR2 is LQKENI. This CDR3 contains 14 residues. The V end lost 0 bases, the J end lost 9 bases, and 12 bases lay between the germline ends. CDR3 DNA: TGTGCCAGCTCACCACCGGACACACTGGTTGAGCAGTTCTTC. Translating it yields CASSPPDTLVEQFF.

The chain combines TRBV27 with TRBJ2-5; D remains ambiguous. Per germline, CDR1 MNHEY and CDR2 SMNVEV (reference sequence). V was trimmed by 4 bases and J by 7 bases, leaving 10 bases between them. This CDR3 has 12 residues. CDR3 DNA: TGTGCCAGCAGTTCCCTACTGGGGACCCAGTACTTC. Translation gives CASSSLLGTQYF.

The CDR3: CASSGVLGSSYEQYF. DNA of the CDR3: TGTGCCAGCAGTGGAGTACTAGGGAGCTCCTACGAGCAGTACTTC. V is TRBV25-1 and J is TRBJ2-7, with D possibly TRBD2 on 5 matching bases. The V end was cut by 4 bases, the J end by 0 bases, with 13 bases between. The CDR3 runs to 15 residues. Germline V CDR1 and CDR2: MGHDK, SYGVNS.

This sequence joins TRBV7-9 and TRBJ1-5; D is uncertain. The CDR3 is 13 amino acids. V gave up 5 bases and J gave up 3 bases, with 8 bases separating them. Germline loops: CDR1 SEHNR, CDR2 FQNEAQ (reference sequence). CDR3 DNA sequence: TGTGCCAGCAGCCCCCCCCCCAATCAGCCCCAGCATTTT. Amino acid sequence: CASSPPPNQPQHF.

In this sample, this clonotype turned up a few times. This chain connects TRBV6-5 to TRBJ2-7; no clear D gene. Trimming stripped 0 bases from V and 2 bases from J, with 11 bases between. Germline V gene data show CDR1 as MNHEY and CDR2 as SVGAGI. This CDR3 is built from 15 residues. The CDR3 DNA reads TGTGCCAGCAGTTACTCAGCGCCAGGCACCTACGAGCAGTACTTC. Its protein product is CASSYSAPGTYEQYF.

The CDR3 loop is CASSKRGSNEQYF. CDR3 in DNA: TGTGCCAGTAGTAAGAGGGGATCCAACGAGCAGTACTTC. V and J are TRBV19 and TRBJ2-7; D might be TRBD1 or TRBD2, each matching 5 bases. The CDR3 sequence is 13 residues long. Trimming took 4 bases from V and 5 from J, leaving 12 bases between them. Looked up from germline, CDR1 is LNHDA and CDR2 is SQIVND (reference sequence). The full variable domain, with the rest looked up from reference TRBV19 and TRBJ2-7, is DGGITQSPKYLFRKEGQNVTLSCEQNLNHDAMYWYRQDPGQGLRLIYYSQIVNDFQKGDIAEGYSVSREKKESFPLTVTSAQKNPTAFYLCASSKRGSNEQYFGPGTRLTVT.

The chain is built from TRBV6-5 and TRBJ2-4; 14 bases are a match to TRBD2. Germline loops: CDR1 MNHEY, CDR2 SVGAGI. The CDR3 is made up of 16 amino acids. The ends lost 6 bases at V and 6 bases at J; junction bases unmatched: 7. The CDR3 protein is CASSLTSGRARNIQYF. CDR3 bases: TGTGCCAGCAGCTTGACTAGCGGGAGGGCCCGAAACATTCAGTACTTC.

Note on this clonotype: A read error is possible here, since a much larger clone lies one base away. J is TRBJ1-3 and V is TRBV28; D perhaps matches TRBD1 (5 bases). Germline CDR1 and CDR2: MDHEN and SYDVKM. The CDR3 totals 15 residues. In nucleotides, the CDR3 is TGTGCCAGCAGTTTAGCAGGGAACCCTGGAGACACCATATATTTT. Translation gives CASSLAGNPGDTIYF.

The CDR3 loop reads CASRGLAGEQFF. The CDR3 DNA reads TGTGCCAGCAGGGGACTGGCTGGTGAGCAGTTCTTC. The chain joins TRBV13 to TRBJ2-1; a weak D match, TRBD2 (6 bases). CDR3 length equals 12 residues. V was trimmed by 6 bases and J by 9 bases, leaving 12 bases between them. Germline V gives CDR1 PRHDT, CDR2 FYEKMQ (reference sequence).

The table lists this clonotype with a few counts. The CDR3 sequence is CASSSLREKLFF. The CDR3 region has the DNA TGTGCCAGCAGCTCGCTGCGTGAAAAACTGTTTTTT. The chain combines TRBV7-2 with TRBJ1-4; D is uncertain. Germline CDR1 and CDR2: SGHTA and FQGNSA. The V end lost 4 bases, the J end lost 7 bases, and 7 bases lay between the germline ends. This CDR3 spans 12 amino acids. The whole variable domain, filled in from reference TRBV7-2 and TRBJ1-4, reads GAGVSQSPSNKVTEKGKDVELRCDPISGHTALYWYRQSLGQGLEFLIYFQGNSAPDKSGLPSDRFSAERTGGSVSTLTIQRTQQEDSAVYLCASSSLREKLFFGSGTQLSVL.

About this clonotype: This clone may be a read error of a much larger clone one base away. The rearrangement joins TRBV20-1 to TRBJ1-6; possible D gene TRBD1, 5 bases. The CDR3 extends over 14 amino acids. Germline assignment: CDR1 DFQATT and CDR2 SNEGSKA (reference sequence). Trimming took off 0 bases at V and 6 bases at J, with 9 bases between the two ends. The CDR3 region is CSARDTGPNSPLHF. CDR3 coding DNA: TGCAGTGCTAGAGATACAGGCCCTAATTCACCCCTCCACTTT.

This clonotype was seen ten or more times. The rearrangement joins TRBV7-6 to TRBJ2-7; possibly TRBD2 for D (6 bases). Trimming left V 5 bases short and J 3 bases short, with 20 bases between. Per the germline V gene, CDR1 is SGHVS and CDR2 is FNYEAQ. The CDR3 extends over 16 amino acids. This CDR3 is CASSPEKVGGSYEQYF. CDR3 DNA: TGTGCCAGCAGCCCTGAGAAGGTCGGAGGGAGCTACGAGCAGTACTTC.

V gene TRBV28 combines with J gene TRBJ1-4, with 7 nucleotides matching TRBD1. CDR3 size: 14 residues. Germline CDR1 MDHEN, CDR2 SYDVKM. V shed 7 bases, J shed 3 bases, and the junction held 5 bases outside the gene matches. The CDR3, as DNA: TGTGCCAGCATTGGACAGGCGCCTAATGAAAAACTGTTTTTT. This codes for CASIGQAPNEKLFF.

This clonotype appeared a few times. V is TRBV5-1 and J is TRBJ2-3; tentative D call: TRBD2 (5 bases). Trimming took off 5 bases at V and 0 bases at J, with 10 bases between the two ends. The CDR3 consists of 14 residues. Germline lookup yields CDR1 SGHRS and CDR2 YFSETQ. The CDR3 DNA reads TGCGCCAGCAGGGCCGGGATGAGCACAGATACGCAGTATTTT. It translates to CASRAGMSTDTQYF.

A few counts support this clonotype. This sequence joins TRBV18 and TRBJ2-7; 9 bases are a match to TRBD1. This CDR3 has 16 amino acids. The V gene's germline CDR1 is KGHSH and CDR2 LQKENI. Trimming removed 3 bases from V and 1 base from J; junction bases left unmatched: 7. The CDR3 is CASSPLATGGSYEQYF. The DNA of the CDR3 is TGTGCCAGCTCACCGCTCGCGACAGGGGGGTCCTACGAGCAGTACTTC.

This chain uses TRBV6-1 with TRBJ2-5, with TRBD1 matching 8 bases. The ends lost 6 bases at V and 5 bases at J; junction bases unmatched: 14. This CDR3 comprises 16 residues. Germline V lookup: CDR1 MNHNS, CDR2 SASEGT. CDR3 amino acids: CASSLSQGAGWETQYF. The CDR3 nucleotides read TGTGCCAGCAGCTTAAGCCAGGGGGCTGGGTGGGAGACCCAGTACTTC.

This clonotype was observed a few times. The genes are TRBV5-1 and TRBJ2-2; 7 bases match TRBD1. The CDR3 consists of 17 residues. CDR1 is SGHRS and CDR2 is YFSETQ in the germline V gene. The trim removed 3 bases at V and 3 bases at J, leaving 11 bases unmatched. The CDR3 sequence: CASSSKYRGGHTGELFF. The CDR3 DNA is TGCGCCAGCAGCTCCAAATATAGAGGGGGCCACACCGGGGAGCTGTTTTTT.

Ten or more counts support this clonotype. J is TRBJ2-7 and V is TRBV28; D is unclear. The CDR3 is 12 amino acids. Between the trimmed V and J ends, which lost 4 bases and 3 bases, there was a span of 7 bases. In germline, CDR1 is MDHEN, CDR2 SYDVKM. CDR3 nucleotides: TGTGCCAGCAGTTCTACGAACTACGAGCAGTACTTC. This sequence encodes CASSSTNYEQYF.